The 10 T cell receptor beta chains reported below all come from one sample, sequenced in a study of lymphopenia after photon versus proton radiotherapy. Sequenced by immunoSEQ multiplex PCR; TCRdb stores in-frame clones only, minus some. The repertoire includes 160,000 or so clones, approximately 90% of them detected once, and about 4.3% sits in the top ten. The sample consisted of peripheral blood, taken from a patient treated with photon-based radiotherapy. The source of these receptors is a man in his fifties or sixties with gastric cancer.

This clone was found once. The chain couples TRBV19 to TRBJ1-5; possible D gene TRBD1, 5 bases. CDR1 and CDR2 from the germline V gene are LNHDA and SQIVND (reference sequence). V was shortened by 9 bases and J by 1 base, with 10 bases between the two germline ends. The CDR3 totals 13 residues. The CDR3: CASTTASNQPQHF. CDR3 DNA: TGTGCCAGCACGACAGCCAGCAATCAGCCCCAGCATTTT.

CDR3 in amino acids: CASSWTPADGYTF. In DNA, the CDR3 is TGTGCCAGCAGTTGGACCCCGGCGGATGGCTACACCTTC. The V gene is TRBV6-6, the J gene TRBJ1-2, with D uncertain. CDR1 and CDR2 (germline): MNHNY, SVGAGI (reference sequence). V was trimmed by 4 bases and J by 6 bases, leaving 12 bases between them. CDR3 length: 13 residues.

The chain links TRBV18 to TRBJ2-1; 11 positions agree with TRBD2. Unmatched junction bases numbered 13, after V lost 5 bases and J lost 7 bases. The length of the CDR3 is 17 residues. The germline gives CDR1 KGHSH, CDR2 LQKENI. The CDR3 nucleotides read TGTGCCAGCTCAGTCAAACTAGCGGGAGAAGGCGGGAATGAGCAGTTCTTC. This translates into CASSVKLAGEGGNEQFF.

This clone has a single count. The gene calls are TRBV2 and TRBJ1-4; a possible D gene is TRBD1 (6 bases). Germline lookup yields CDR1 SNHLY and CDR2 FYNNEI. The CDR3 length is 16 residues. The germline V and J ends were trimmed by 4 bases and 1 base, with 13 bases remaining between them. CDR3 in amino acids: CASSVQGGGTNEKLFF. The CDR3 DNA is TGTGCCAGCAGTGTACAGGGAGGCGGAACTAATGAAAAACTGTTTTTT.

The gene calls are TRBV11-2 and TRBJ2-4; D remains unclear. With 6 bases removed from V and 3 bases from J, the gap between germline ends came to 9 bases. The CDR3 spans 13 residues. Germline assignment: CDR1 SGHAT and CDR2 FQNNGV. The CDR3 DNA sequence: TGTGCCAGCAGTCATCTGGACAAAAACATTCAGTACTTC. As protein: CASSHLDKNIQYF.

CDR3 loop: CASSLTVNSNQPQHF. The CDR3 DNA sequence: TGTGCCAGCAGCTTGACAGTAAATAGCAATCAGCCCCAGCATTTT. The gene calls are TRBV11-2 and TRBJ1-5; D perhaps matches TRBD1 (5 bases). V dropped 3 bases and J dropped 0 bases, with 9 bases sitting between them. CDR1 SGHAT and CDR2 FQNNGV come from the germline V gene. The CDR3 consists of 15 residues.

This rearrangement joins TRBV4-2 to TRBJ1-5; D possibly corresponds to TRBD1 (6 bases). This CDR3 region has 16 residues. CDR1 is LGHNA and CDR2 is YNFKEQ in the germline V gene. Deletions cut 4 bases from V and 4 bases from J, with 17 bases between. The CDR3 DNA reads as TGTGCCAGCAGCCCAGCTGGGGGGCTGGGTAATCAGCCCCAGCATTTT. Encoded protein: CASSPAGGLGNQPQHF.

V and J are TRBV7-2 and TRBJ2-2; the D call may be TRBD1 or TRBD2 (7 bases each). The length of the CDR3 is 15 residues. With 6 bases removed from V and 1 base from J, the gap between germline ends came to 12 bases. Germline V gene lookup returns CDR1 SGHTA and CDR2 FQGNSA. The CDR3 loop is CASRSGTENTGELFF. Written as DNA, the CDR3 is TGTGCCAGCAGGAGCGGGACAGAGAACACCGGGGAGCTGTTTTTT.

This sequence joins TRBV7-8 and TRBJ1-2, with 9 bases lining up with TRBD1. The CDR3 spans 13 residues. V shed 5 bases and J 6 bases; nucleotides not matched to a gene: 4. Germline V lookup: CDR1 SGHVS, CDR2 FQNEAQ. CDR3 nucleotide sequence: TGTGCCAGCAGCCTCCGACAGGGGGATGGCTACACCTTC. Protein sequence: CASSLRQGDGYTF.

The CDR3 coding sequence is TGTGCCAGCAGCAACAGGGATCCTTCCTACAATGAGCAGTTCTTC. Protein sequence: CASSNRDPSYNEQFF. V is TRBV27 and J is TRBJ2-1, with D possibly matching TRBD1 (6 bases). V lost 6 bases and J lost 1, with 13 bases in between. The CDR3 sequence is 15 residues long. CDR1 and CDR2 (germline): MNHEY, SMNVEV (reference sequence).